Sequencing of this T cell receptor (beta chain) was carried out in a study of human T cells and chemical hapten exposure. Across the study: Patches with 0.01% DPC went on the upper back, and the tests were read at 6 days.

Described time point: patch test 2, 6 weeks after DPC sensitization. Described treatment: therapeutic diphenylcyclopropenone sensitization with weekly scalp DPC. This clonotype has a handful of counts. Antigen: not known. V gave up 6 bases and J gave up 4 bases; unmatched junction bases: 4. Germline V CDR1 and CDR2: MDHEN, SYDVKM. The CDR3 has 14 residues. Overall study results and limits: With regard to DPC sensitization, TCRs above 1 in 1000 frequency did not change.

Per the study methods: The median was about 100,000 TCRs per sample, ranging about 23,224 to 690,600. TCRdb reprocessed the RACE reads with MiXCR, giving one entry per CDR3 protein. These V and J calls are TCRdb output, not the study's own analysis. The sample has some 350,000 distinct CDR3 sequences; under 6.5% are singletons. This chain uses TRBV28 with TRBJ1-3, with 9 bases identical to TRBD1. The sample in question was whole blood, obtained in connection with sensitization to the hapten diphenylcyclopropenone (DPC). The origin of this receptor is a woman under 30 with alopecia areata. Some clones in this sample may be carry-over from other donors' samples. CDR3 nucleotides: TGTGCCAGCAGGCTGACAGGGGGAGGAAACACCATATATTTT. This translates into CASRLTGGGNTIYF.